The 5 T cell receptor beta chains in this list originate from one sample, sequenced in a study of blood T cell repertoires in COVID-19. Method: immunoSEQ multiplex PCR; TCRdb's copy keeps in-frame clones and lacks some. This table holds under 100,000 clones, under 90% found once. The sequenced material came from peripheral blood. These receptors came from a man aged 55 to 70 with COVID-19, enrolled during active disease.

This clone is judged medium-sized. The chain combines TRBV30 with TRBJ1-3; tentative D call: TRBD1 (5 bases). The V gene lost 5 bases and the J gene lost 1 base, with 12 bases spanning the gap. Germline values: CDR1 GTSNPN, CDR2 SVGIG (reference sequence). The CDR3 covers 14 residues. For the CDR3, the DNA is TGTGCCTGGGACCTCGGGGGGTCTGGAAACACCATATATTTT. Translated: CAWDLGGSGNTIYF.

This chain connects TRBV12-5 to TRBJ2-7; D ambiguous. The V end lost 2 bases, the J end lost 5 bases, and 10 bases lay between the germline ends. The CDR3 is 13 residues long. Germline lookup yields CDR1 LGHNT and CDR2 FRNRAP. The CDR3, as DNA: TGTGCTAGTGGTTTGTCTCAGGTTGACGAGCAGTACTTC. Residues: CASGLSQVDEQYF.

The CDR3 DNA reads as TGTGCCAGCCTGGACATCTACGAGCAGTACTTC. This translates into CASLDIYEQYF. This chain links TRBV6-5 with TRBJ2-7; the D gene is possibly TRBD1 (5 bases). Looked up from germline, CDR1 is MNHEY and CDR2 is SVGAGI. The length of the CDR3 is 11 residues. V was shortened by 8 bases and J by 3 bases, with 8 bases between the two germline ends.

The CDR3 reads CASSVPGQYNEQFF. Written as DNA, the CDR3 is TGTGCCAGCAGCGTCCCGGGACAGTACAATGAGCAGTTCTTC. The chain has TRBV9 and TRBJ2-1; 7 positions agree with TRBD1. Germline V CDR1 and CDR2: SGDLS, YYNGEE. This CDR3 region has 14 residues. V dropped 2 bases and J dropped 4; count of bases not matched to a gene: 3.

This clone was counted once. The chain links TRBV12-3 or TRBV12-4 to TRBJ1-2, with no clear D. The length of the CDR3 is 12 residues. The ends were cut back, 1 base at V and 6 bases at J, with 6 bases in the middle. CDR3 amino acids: CASSLGLDGYTF. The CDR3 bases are TGTGCCAGCAGTTTAGGACTGGATGGCTACACCTTC.